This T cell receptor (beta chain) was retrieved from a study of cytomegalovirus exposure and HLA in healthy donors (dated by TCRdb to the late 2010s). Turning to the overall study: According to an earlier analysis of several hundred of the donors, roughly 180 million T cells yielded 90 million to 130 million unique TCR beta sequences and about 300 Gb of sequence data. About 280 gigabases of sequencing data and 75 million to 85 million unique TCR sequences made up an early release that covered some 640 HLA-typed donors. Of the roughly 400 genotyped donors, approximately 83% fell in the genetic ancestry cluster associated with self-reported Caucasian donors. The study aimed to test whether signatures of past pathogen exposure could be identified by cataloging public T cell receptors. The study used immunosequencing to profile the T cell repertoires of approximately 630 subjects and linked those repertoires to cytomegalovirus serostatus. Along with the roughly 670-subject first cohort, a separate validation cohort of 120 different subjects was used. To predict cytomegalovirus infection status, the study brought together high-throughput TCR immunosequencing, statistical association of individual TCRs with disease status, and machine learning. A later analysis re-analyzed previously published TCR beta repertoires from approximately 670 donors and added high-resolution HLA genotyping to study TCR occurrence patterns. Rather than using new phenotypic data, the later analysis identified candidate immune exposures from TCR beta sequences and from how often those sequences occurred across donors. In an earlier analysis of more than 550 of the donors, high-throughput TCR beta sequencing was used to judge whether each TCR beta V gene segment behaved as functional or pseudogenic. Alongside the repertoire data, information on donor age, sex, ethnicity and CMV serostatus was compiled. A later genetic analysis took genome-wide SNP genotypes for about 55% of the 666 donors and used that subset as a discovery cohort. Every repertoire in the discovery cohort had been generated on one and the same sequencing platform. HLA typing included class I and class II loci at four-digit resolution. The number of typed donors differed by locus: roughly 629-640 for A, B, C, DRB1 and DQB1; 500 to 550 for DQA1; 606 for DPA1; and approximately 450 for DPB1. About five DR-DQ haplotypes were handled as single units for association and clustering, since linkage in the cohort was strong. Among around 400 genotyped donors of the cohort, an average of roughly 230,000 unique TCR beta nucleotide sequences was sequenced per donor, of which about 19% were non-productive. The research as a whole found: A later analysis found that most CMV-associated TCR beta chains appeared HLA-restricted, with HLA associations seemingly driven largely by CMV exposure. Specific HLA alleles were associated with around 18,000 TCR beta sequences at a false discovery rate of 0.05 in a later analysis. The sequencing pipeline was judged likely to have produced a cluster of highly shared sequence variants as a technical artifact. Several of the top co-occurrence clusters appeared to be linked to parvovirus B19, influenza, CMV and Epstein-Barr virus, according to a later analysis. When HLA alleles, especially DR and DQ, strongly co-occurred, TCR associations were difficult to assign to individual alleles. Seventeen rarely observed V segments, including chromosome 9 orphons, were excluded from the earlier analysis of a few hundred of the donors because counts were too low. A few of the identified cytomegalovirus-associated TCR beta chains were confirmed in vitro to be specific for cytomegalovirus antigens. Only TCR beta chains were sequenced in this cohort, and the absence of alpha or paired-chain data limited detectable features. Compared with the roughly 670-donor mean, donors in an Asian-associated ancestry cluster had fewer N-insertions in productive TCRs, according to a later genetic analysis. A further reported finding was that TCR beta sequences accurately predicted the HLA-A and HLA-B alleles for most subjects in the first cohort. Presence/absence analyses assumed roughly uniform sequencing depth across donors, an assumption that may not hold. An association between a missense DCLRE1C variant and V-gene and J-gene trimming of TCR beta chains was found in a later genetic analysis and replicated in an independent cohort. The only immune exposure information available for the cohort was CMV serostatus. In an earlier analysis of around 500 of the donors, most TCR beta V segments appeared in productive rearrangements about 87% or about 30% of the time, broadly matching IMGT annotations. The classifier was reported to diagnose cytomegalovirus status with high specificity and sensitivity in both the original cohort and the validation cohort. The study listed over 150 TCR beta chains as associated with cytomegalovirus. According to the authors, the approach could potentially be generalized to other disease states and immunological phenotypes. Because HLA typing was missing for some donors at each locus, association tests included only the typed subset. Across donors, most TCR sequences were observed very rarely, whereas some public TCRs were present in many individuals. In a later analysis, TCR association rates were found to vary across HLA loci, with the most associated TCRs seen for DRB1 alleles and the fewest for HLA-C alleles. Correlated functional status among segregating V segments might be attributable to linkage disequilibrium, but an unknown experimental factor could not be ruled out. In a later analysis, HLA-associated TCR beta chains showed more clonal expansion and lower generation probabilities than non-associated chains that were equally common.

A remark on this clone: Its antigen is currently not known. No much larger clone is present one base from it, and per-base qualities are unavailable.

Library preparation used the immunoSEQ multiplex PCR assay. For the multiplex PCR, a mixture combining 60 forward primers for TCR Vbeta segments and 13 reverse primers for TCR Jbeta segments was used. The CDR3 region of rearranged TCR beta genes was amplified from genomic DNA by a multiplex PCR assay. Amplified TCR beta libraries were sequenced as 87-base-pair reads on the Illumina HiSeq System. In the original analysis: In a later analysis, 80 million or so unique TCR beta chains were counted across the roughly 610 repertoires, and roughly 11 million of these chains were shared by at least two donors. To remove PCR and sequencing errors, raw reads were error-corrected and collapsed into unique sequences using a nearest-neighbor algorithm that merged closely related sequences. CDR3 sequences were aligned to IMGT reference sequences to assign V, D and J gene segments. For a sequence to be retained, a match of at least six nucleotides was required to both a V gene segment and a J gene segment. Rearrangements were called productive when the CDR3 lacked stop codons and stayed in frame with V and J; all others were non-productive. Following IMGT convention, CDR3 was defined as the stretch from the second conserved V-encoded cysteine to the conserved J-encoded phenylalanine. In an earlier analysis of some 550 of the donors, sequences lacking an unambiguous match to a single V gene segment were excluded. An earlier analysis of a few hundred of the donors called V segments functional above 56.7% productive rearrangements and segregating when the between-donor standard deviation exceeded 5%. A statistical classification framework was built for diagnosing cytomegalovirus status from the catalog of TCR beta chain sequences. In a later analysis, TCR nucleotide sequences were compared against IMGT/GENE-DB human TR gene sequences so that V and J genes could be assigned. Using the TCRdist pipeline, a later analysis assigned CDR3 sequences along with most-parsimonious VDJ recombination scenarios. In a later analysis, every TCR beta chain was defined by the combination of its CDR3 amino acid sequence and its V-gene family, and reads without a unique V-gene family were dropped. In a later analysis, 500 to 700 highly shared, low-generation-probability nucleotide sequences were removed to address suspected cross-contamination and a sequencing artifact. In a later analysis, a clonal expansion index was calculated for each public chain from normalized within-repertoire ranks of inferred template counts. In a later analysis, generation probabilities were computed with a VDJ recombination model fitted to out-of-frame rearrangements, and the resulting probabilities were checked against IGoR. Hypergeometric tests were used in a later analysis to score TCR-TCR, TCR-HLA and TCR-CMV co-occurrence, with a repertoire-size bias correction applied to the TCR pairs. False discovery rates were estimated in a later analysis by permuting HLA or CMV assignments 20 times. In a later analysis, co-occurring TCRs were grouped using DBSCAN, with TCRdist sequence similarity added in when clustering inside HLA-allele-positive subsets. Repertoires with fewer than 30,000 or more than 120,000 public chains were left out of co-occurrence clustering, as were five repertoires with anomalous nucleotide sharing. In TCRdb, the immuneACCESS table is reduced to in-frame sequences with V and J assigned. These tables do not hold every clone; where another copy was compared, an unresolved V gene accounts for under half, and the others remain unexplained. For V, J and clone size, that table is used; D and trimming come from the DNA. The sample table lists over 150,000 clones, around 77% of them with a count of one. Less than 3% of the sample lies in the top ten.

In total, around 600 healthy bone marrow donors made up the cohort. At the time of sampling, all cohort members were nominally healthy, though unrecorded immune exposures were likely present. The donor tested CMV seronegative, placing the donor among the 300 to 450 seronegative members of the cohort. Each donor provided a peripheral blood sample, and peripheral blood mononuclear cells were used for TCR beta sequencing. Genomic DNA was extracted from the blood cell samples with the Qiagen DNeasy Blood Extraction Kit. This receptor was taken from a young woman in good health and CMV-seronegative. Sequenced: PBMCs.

Here the CDR3 is given as CASRGQGIDRELFF. The DNA reads TGTGCCAGTAGAGGACAGGGGATTGACAGGGAGCTGTTTTTT. In this chain, TRBV19 is recombined with TRBJ2-2, and TRBD1 aligns with 9 junction nucleotides. From cysteine to phenylalanine, the CDR3 is 14 amino acids long. Of all the DNA, just the CDR3 is kept, 42 bases in frame from base 1. V loses 6 bases at its end and J loses 9 bases; junction bases beyond the gene matches: 8. CDR1 and CDR2 were assigned from the germline V gene (reference sequence) as LNHDA and SQIVND.